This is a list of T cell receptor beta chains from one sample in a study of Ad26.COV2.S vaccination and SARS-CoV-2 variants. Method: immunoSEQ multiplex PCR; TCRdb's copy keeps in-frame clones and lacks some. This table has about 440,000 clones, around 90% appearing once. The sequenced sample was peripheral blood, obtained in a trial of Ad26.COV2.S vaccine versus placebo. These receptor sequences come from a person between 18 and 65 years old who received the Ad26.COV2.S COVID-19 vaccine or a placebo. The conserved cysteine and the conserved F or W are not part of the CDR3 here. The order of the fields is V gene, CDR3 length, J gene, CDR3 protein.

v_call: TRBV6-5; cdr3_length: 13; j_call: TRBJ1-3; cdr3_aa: ASSYPLGSGNTIY
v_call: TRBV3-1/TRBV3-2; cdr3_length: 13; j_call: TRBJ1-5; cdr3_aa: ASSQRPGSNQPQH
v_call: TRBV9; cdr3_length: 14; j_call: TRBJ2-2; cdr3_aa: ASSAYRGRATGELF
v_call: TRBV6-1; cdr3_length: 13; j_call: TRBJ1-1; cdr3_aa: AIYRDILTYTEAF
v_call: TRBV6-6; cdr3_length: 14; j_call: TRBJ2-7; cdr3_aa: ASSYPRREGGYEQY
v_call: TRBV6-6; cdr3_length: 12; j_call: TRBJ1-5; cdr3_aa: ASSDGAEGQPQH
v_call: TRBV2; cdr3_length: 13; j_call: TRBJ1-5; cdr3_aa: ASTPGTGVLQPQH
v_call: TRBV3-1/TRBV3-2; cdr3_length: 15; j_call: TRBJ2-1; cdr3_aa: ASSRHDPTSEPNEQF
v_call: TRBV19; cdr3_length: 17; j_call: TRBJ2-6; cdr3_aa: ASSKSRTSVLSGANVLT
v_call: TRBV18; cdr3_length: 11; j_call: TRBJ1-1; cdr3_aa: ASSPQGGTEAF
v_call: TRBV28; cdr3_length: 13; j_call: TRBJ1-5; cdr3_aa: ASSLLGRVGQPQH
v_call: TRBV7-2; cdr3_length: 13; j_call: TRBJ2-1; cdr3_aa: ASSYQGRAYNEQF
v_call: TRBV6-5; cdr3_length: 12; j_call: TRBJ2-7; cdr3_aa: ASSTSATYYEQY
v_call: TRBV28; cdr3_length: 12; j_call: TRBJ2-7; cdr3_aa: ASRGKTDLYEQY
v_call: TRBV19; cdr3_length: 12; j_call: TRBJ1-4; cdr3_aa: ASRAITTNEKLF
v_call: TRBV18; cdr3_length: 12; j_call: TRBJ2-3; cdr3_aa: ASSSPKSTDTQY
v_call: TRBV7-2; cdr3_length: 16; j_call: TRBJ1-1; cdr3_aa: ASTLAHTPLRENTEAF
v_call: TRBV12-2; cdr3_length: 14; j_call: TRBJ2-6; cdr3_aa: ASRRRRSSGANVLT
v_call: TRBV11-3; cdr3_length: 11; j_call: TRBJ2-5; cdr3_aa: ASSLDRKETQY
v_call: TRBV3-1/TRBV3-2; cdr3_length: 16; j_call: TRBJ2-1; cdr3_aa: ASSLRTSGRVSYNEQF
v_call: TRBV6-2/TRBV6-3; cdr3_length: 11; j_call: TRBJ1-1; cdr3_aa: ASSSQVWTEAF
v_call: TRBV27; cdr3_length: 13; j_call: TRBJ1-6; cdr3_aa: ASSPTGQGASPLH
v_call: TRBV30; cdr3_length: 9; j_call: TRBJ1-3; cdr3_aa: AWTGASTIY
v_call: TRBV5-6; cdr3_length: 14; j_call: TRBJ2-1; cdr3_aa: ASSSTRAPSSNEQF
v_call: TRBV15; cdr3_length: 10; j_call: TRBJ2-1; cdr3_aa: ATKQGTGEQF
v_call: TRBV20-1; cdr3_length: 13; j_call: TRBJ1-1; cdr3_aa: SASLGGLGNTEAF
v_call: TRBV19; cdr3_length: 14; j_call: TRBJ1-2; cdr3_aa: ASSILGQGFKNGYT
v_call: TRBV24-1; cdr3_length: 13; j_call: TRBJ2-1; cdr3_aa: ATSVTAGVVDEQF